Below, 28 T cell receptor beta chains from the same sample are listed, as sequenced in a study of cytomegalovirus exposure and HLA in healthy donors. The PCR contained 60 Vbeta and 13 Jbeta primers. Here immunoSEQ multiplex PCR was the method, and the copy in TCRdb shows in-frame clones only, minus some. The repertoire holds about 170,000 clones, with about three quarters as singletons. Material for sequencing was PBMCs. These receptors all come from a woman between 50 and 59 years old in good health and CMV-seropositive.

The chain is built from TRBV2 and TRBJ1-5; D uncertain. The length of the CDR3 is 15 residues. Per germline, CDR1 SNHLY and CDR2 FYNNEI. V gave up 6 bases and J gave up 6 bases, with 18 bases separating them. The CDR3 DNA is TGTGCCAGCAGCGAGACTTCCTCCACCGTTCAGCCCCAGCATTTT. It encodes CASSETSSTVQPQHF.

The CDR3 protein is CASSPDPGGYNEQFF. The CDR3 DNA reads as TGCGCCAGCAGCCCCGACCCCGGGGGGTACAATGAGCAGTTCTTC. The chain employs TRBV5-1 and TRBJ2-1, with 7 bases fitting TRBD2. Unmatched junction bases numbered 8, after V lost 4 bases and J lost 4 bases. Germline loops: CDR1 SGHRS, CDR2 YFSETQ. CDR3 length: 15 residues.

The CDR3: CASSLWAGANTEAFF. The CDR3 coding sequence is TGTGCCAGCAGCTTATGGGCAGGGGCGAACACTGAAGCTTTCTTT. The chain has TRBV7-2 and TRBJ1-1, with D maybe TRBD1 (6 bases). Trimming cost V 2 bases and J 1 base, with 11 bases left between them. The CDR3 loop spans 15 amino acids. Germline V CDR1 and CDR2: SGHTA, FQGNSA.

V usage is TRBV7-2 and J usage is TRBJ1-6; D gene unclear. The CDR3 loop spans 16 amino acids. Trimming took off 1 base at V and 5 bases at J, with 12 bases between the two ends. CDR1 is SGHTA and CDR2 is FQGNSA in the germline V gene. CDR3 sequence (DNA): TGTGCCAGCAGCTTAGTGGGCAGACCGAATAATTCACCCCTCCACTTT. Translating gives CASSLVGRPNNSPLHF. The full variable domain, rest sourced from reference TRBV7-2 and TRBJ1-6, is GAGVSQSPSNKVTEKGKDVELRCDPISGHTALYWYRQSLGQGLEFLIYFQGNSAPDKSGLPSDRFSAERTGGSVSTLTIQRTQQEDSAVYLCASSLVGRPNNSPLHFGNGTRLTVT.

The chain combines TRBV28 with TRBJ1-2; 9 bases are shared with TRBD1. There are 14 residues in the CDR3. V was clipped by 2 bases and J by 8 bases; unmatched bases: 6. Germline V CDR1 and CDR2: MDHEN, SYDVKM. The CDR3 DNA reads TGTGCCAGCAGTTTAAACAGGGGGCTTCTCGGCTACACCTTC. Translated, it gives CASSLNRGLLGYTF.

About this clone: Germline is not matched at one junction end, which may reflect a read error. This chain links TRBV27 with TRBJ2-5, with 7 bases aligning to TRBD1. Germline loops: CDR1 MNHEY, CDR2 SMNVEV (reference sequence). CDR3 size: 15 residues. This CDR3 reads CVSSLSKGRGETQYF. DNA of the CDR3: TGTGTCAGCAGTTTATCGAAGGGCAGGGGGGAGACCCAGTACTTC.

In its sample, this clone was seen once. The chain links TRBV19 to TRBJ2-5; TRBD1 matches 7 bases. The CDR3 consists of 14 residues. V shed 5 bases, J shed 0 bases, and the junction held 3 bases outside the gene matches. CDR1 and CDR2 (germline): LNHDA, SQIVND (reference sequence). The CDR3 nucleotides are TGTGCCAGTAGTTCGGACAGGTACCAAGAGACCCAGTACTTC. Translated: CASSSDRYQETQYF.

This sequence joins TRBV7-3 and TRBJ2-7; 9 bases fit TRBD2. With 4 bases clipped from V and 6 bases from J, the junction kept 16 bases outside the gene matches. This CDR3 contains 17 residues. The germline CDR1 and CDR2 sequences are SGHTA and FQGTGA. The CDR3 loop is CASSSAGGSGSYGEQYF. In DNA form, the CDR3 reads TGTGCCAGCAGCTCCGCTGGGGGTAGCGGGAGCTATGGCGAGCAGTACTTC. The variable domain in full, completed from reference TRBV7-3 and TRBJ2-7, reads GAGVSQTPSNKVTEKGKYVELRCDPISGHTALYWYRQSLGQGPEFLIYFQGTGAADDSGLPNDRFFAVRPEGSVSTLKIQRTERGDSAVYLCASSSAGGSGSYGEQYFGPGTRLTVT.

A word on this clone: The junction shows a germline mismatch at one end, possibly a read error. The V call is TRBV30, the J call TRBJ2-6; D is perhaps TRBD1 (5 bases). The V gene's germline CDR1 is GTSNPN and CDR2 SVGIG (reference sequence). This CDR3 spans 15 amino acids. The CDR3 DNA follows: TGTGCCTGGAGTGTAATGGGCTCTGGGGCCAACGGCCTGACTTTC. Amino acids: CAWSVMGSGANGLTF.

V usage is TRBV9 and J usage is TRBJ2-2; TRBD2 agrees at 12 bases. Looked up from germline, CDR1 is SGDLS and CDR2 is YYNGEE. Trimming removed 0 bases from V and 3 bases from J; junction bases left unmatched: 3. The CDR3 has 17 residues. CDR3 in DNA: TGTGCCAGCAGCGTAGCTAGCGGGGGGGCCTACACCGGGGAGCTGTTTTTT. This translates into CASSVASGGAYTGELFF.

V usage is TRBV28 and J usage is TRBJ2-7, with D perhaps TRBD2 (7 bases). Germline V lookup: CDR1 MDHEN, CDR2 SYDVKM. The V end was cut by 3 bases, the J end by 1 base, with 16 bases between. There are 16 residues in the CDR3. The CDR3 region has the DNA TGTGCCAGCAGTTTTAATACGGGGGGCGTTTCCTACGAGCAGTACTTC. This gives the protein CASSFNTGGVSYEQYF.

Comments on this clone: A read error may account for a junction end that differs from germline. The rearrangement joins TRBV28 to TRBJ2-1, with 8 nucleotides matching TRBD2. The CDR3 is 19 amino acids. Germline-derived CDR1 and CDR2 are MDHEN and SYDVKM. The DNA for the CDR3 is TGTGCCAGCAGCCGGCATCAGATACTAGCGGCCAGCTCCTACAATGAGCGGTTCTTC. Amino acids: CASSRHQILAASSYNERFF.

This clone was detected only once. Other DNA variants within this sample encode the same CDR3. The chain uses TRBV10-3 and TRBJ1-1; D possibly corresponds to TRBD1 (6 bases). Trimming took 6 bases from V and 1 from J, leaving 9 bases between them. CDR1 and CDR2 (germline): ENHRY, SYGVKD. This CDR3 contains 13 residues. The CDR3 bases are TGTGCCATCAGGGGGACACAGAACACTGAAGCTTTCTTT. It encodes CAIRGTQNTEAFF.

This clone was seen only once. The V gene is TRBV7-8, the J gene TRBJ1-3; D unclear. The CDR3 has 13 residues. Germline CDR1 SGHVS, CDR2 FQNEAQ. Trimming cost V 2 bases and J 0 bases, with 2 bases left between them. CDR3 protein: CASSLRSGNTIYF. The CDR3 nucleotides are TGTGCCAGCAGCTTACGCTCTGGAAACACCATATATTTT.

The chain has TRBV5-1 and TRBJ2-1; the match to TRBD2 covers 12 bases. CDR1 and CDR2 from the germline V gene are SGHRS and YFSETQ. J was trimmed by 11 bases and V by 4 bases; bases with no gene match: 4. There are 13 residues in the CDR3. The CDR3 nucleotides read TGCGCCAGCAGCCCGGGACTAGCGGGCAAGCAGTTCTTC. It specifies CASSPGLAGKQFF.

The chain joins TRBV4-3 to TRBJ2-7, with D unclear. Germline V gives CDR1 LGHNA, CDR2 YSLEER. This CDR3 has 13 residues. V lost 3 bases, J lost 3 bases, and 9 bases lay in between. In DNA form, the CDR3 reads TGCGCCAGCAGCCACACGGTACTCTACGAGCAGTACTTC. It yields the protein CASSHTVLYEQYF.

This rearrangement joins TRBV15 to TRBJ2-3; 7 bases line up with TRBD2. Germline CDR1 is LNHNV and CDR2 is YYDKDF (reference sequence). After removal of 5 bases from V and 0 bases from J, the junction contained 8 bases not matched to a gene. This CDR3 is 16 amino acids long. The CDR3 DNA sequence: TGTGCCACCAGCGCTCAAGCGGGGAGGAGCACAGATACGCAGTATTTT. Protein product: CATSAQAGRSTDTQYF.

This sequence joins TRBV7-9 and TRBJ1-2, with D maybe TRBD1 (6 bases). Looked up from germline, CDR1 is SEHNR and CDR2 is FQNEAQ (reference sequence). The V gene lost 4 bases and the J gene lost 0 bases, with 15 bases spanning the gap. There are 16 residues in the CDR3. The CDR3 DNA follows: TGTGCCAGCAGCTCTCTTAGACAGGCAGCTAACTATGGCTACACCTTC. Residues: CASSSLRQAANYGYTF.

The chain uses TRBV30 and TRBJ1-2; perhaps TRBD1 as D (5 bases). V was clipped by 4 bases and J by 6 bases, with 18 bases between them. The germline V gene has CDR1 GTSNPN and CDR2 SVGIG (reference sequence). The CDR3 runs 14 residues. DNA of the CDR3: TGTGCCTGGAAAAGAGCAGGGTATGAGCATGGCTACACCTTC. It codes for CAWKRAGYEHGYTF.

The chain links TRBV2 to TRBJ1-1; no firm D call. Looked up from germline, CDR1 is SNHLY and CDR2 is FYNNEI. Trimming shortened V by 5 bases and J by 5 bases, and 3 bases separated the two germline ends. This CDR3 comprises 10 residues. CDR3 protein: CASSLTEAFF. The CDR3 coding sequence is TGTGCCAGCAGTTTAACTGAAGCTTTCTTT.

The V and J genes are TRBV6-5 and TRBJ2-7; D is perhaps TRBD1 (6 bases). Trimming removed 6 bases at V and 3 bases at J, with 12 bases between. The germline V gene encodes CDR1 MNHEY and CDR2 SVGAGI. The CDR3 sequence is 13 residues long. DNA for the CDR3: TGTGCCAGCAGCCGGGGACAAGACTACGAGCAGTACTTC. Its protein is CASSRGQDYEQYF.

This sequence joins TRBV10-3 and TRBJ2-1; possible D gene TRBD2, 5 bases. The V end was cut by 6 bases, the J end by 9 bases, with 15 bases between. Germline V CDR1 and CDR2: ENHRY, SYGVKD. The CDR3 runs 13 residues. CDR3 region: CAIRLGEVSEQFF. The CDR3 bases are TGTGCCATCAGACTAGGTGAAGTCAGTGAGCAGTTCTTC.

This chain connects TRBV2 to TRBJ2-5; TRBD2 matches 10 bases. V shed 8 bases and J 7 bases; nucleotides not matched to a gene: 7. CDR3 length equals 13 residues. Germline CDR1 reads SNHLY; CDR2 reads FYNNEI. CDR3 loop: CASVAGGWGTQYF. For the CDR3, the DNA is TGTGCCAGCGTAGCGGGGGGATGGGGGACCCAGTACTTC.

The CDR3, as DNA: TGTGCCAGCACCGAGGAGGTACTATTTAACTATGGCTACACCTTC. Translated: CASTEEVLFNYGYTF. The rearrangement links TRBV6-1 to TRBJ1-2; no reliable D call. The germline V gene has CDR1 MNHNS and CDR2 SASEGT. Trimming removed 7 bases from V and 1 base from J, with 16 bases in between. The CDR3 spans 15 residues.

The chain is built from TRBV4-3 and TRBJ2-1, with D perhaps TRBD2 (5 bases). Germline CDR1 reads LGHNA; CDR2 reads YSLEER. The CDR3 is 16 amino acids. Trimming cost V 1 base and J 0 bases, with 10 bases left between them. CDR3 sequence reads: CASSQGTSSSYNEQFF. The CDR3 coding sequence is TGCGCCAGCAGCCAAGGGACTTCCAGCTCCTACAATGAGCAGTTCTTC.

This chain connects TRBV6-5 to TRBJ1-4, with 7 bases aligning to TRBD1. CDR3 length: 13 residues. The V segment lost 6 bases and the J segment 6 bases; nucleotides outside the gene matches: 4. Germline CDR1 reads MNHEY; CDR2 reads SVGAGI. In DNA form, the CDR3 reads TGTGCCAGCAGCAGCGGACAGGATGAAAAACTGTTTTTT. This translates into CASSSGQDEKLFF.

The chain has TRBV6-5 and TRBJ1-1; TRBD1 matches at 8 bases. The germline V gene encodes CDR1 MNHEY and CDR2 SVGAGI. The junction had 4 bases not matched to a gene; V was cut back by 2 bases and J by 5 bases. The CDR3 contains 14 residues. The DNA for the CDR3 is TGTGCCAGCAGTTACCAACAGGGGGGGACTGAAGCTTTCTTT. Residues: CASSYQQGGTEAFF.

This clone was observed a few times. V is TRBV7-3 and J is TRBJ2-1, with D hard to call. Trimming shortened V by 5 bases and J by 0 bases, and 8 bases separated the two germline ends. The germline V gene has CDR1 SGHTA and CDR2 FQGTGA. The CDR3 extends over 14 amino acids. The CDR3: CASSLESSYNEQFF. The DNA for the CDR3 is TGTGCCAGCAGCCTAGAGAGCTCCTACAATGAGCAGTTCTTC.